The 10 T cell receptor beta chains in this list originate from one sample, sequenced in a study of cytomegalovirus exposure and HLA in healthy donors. The PCR employed 60 Vbeta primers together with 13 Jbeta primers. Generated by immunoSEQ multiplex PCR, the TCRdb table keeps only in-frame clones and is missing some. The sample lists about 300,000 clones, roughly 85% occurring once. The specimen was PBMCs. The source is a man aged 40-50 years in good health and CMV-seropositive.

Remarks on this clone: The same CDR3 can be traced to other DNA sequences in this sample. The chain couples TRBV5-1 to TRBJ2-7; TRBD1 agrees at 10 bases. CDR1 SGHRS and CDR2 YFSETQ come from the germline V gene. The trim removed 8 bases at V and 2 bases at J, leaving 10 bases unmatched. This CDR3 is built from 15 residues. CDR3 residues: CASSPNGQGAYEQYF. The CDR3 nucleotides are TGCGCCAGTAGCCCAAACGGACAGGGGGCCTACGAGCAGTACTTC. Looking up the rest from reference TRBV5-1 and TRBJ2-7 gives the full variable domain: KAGVTQTPRYLIKTRGQQVTLSCSPISGHRSVSWYQQTPGQGLQFLFEYFSETQRNKGNFPGRFSGRQFSNSRSEMNVSTLELGDSALYLCASSPNGQGAYEQYFGPGTRLTVT.

The V call is TRBV4-1, the J call TRBJ1-2; TRBD1 matches at 8 bases. V was pared by 4 bases and J by 6 bases, with 4 bases of the junction left unmatched. This CDR3 has 13 amino acids. CDR1 and CDR2 (germline): MGHRA, YSYEKL. The CDR3 nucleotides are TGCGCCAGCAGCCTGGGACAGGAGGATGGCTACACCTTC. Amino acids: CASSLGQEDGYTF.

This chain uses TRBV4-2 with TRBJ1-5; maybe TRBD1 (6 bases). CDR1 and CDR2 (germline): LGHNA, YNFKEQ. Trimming removed 2 bases at V and 6 bases at J, with 14 bases between. CDR3 length equals 15 residues. The CDR3 bases are TGTGCCAGCAGCCAATACAACAGGGCTCCTCAGCCCCAGCATTTT. Translation gives CASSQYNRAPQPQHF.

This rearrangement joins TRBV27 to TRBJ2-7, with 7 bases matching TRBD1. The CDR3 contains 15 residues. CDR1 and CDR2 (germline): MNHEY, SMNVEV (reference sequence). Losses at the gene ends were 7 bases for V and 0 bases for J; bases not matched to a gene: 9. This CDR3 reads CASNLGQDGSYEQYF. CDR3 DNA: TGTGCCAGCAATCTTGGACAGGACGGCTCCTACGAGCAGTACTTC.

V usage is TRBV5-6 and J usage is TRBJ2-2; D may be TRBD1 (6 bases). The CDR3 spans 16 residues. V was shortened by 4 bases and J by 4 bases, with 17 bases between the two germline ends. From germline, CDR1 is SGHDT and CDR2 YYEEEE. Written as DNA, the CDR3 is TGTGCCAGCAGCCCTAACTACGGACAGCTCACCGGGGAGCTGTTTTTT. Protein product: CASSPNYGQLTGELFF. Full variable domain (missing parts from reference TRBV5-6 and TRBJ2-2): DAGVTQSPTHLIKTRGQQVTLRCSPKSGHDTVSWYQQALGQGPQFIFQYYEEEERQRGNFPDRFSGHQFPNYSSELNVNALLLGDSALYLCASSPNYGQLTGELFFGEGSRLTVL.

V gene TRBV21-1 combines with J gene TRBJ2-3; TRBD2, the D gene given by the table, was not confirmed from the DNA. TRBV21-1 is a listed pseudogene. This CDR3 region has 15 residues. Here the CDR3 DNA reads TGTGCCAGCAGCAAAGGCGGGACGGTCACAGATACGCAGTATTTT. This sequence encodes CASSKGGTVTDTQYF.

The CDR3 region is CASSRGGLGNQPQHF. CDR3 DNA sequence: TGTGCCAGCAGCAGAGGCGGGTTGGGCAATCAGCCCCAGCATTTT. The chain uses TRBV6-5 and TRBJ1-5; no firm D call. This CDR3 region has 15 residues. From germline, CDR1 is MNHEY and CDR2 SVGAGI. V dropped 6 bases and J dropped 2 bases, with 14 bases sitting between them.

The chain joins TRBV4-3 to TRBJ2-5, with 10 bases fitting TRBD2. V gave up 2 bases and J gave up 2 bases; unmatched junction bases: 2. The CDR3 covers 15 residues. CDR1 LGHNA and CDR2 YSLEER come from the germline V gene. CDR3 DNA sequence: TGCGCCAGCAGCCAAAAGCGGGGGGGGCAAGAGACCCAGTACTTC. This encodes CASSQKRGGQETQYF.

The chain carries TRBV7-8 and TRBJ2-7; D is perhaps TRBD1 (5 bases). The V end was cut by 8 bases, the J end by 0 bases, with 11 bases between. CDR1 is SGHVS and CDR2 is FQNEAQ in the germline V gene. There are 13 residues in the CDR3. CDR3 sequence (DNA): TGTGCCAGCGGGCGGACAAGCTCCTACGAGCAGTACTTC. It yields the protein CASGRTSSYEQYF.

J is TRBJ1-1 and V is TRBV6-5, with 10 bases lining up with TRBD1. CDR3 length equals 15 residues. Germline V gene sequence: CDR1 MNHEY, CDR2 SVGAGI. V lost 5 bases to trimming and J lost 1 base; unmatched junction nucleotides: 4. The CDR3 reads CASSRQGARNTEAFF. CDR3 in DNA: TGTGCCAGCAGTAGACAGGGGGCGAGGAACACTGAAGCTTTCTTT.